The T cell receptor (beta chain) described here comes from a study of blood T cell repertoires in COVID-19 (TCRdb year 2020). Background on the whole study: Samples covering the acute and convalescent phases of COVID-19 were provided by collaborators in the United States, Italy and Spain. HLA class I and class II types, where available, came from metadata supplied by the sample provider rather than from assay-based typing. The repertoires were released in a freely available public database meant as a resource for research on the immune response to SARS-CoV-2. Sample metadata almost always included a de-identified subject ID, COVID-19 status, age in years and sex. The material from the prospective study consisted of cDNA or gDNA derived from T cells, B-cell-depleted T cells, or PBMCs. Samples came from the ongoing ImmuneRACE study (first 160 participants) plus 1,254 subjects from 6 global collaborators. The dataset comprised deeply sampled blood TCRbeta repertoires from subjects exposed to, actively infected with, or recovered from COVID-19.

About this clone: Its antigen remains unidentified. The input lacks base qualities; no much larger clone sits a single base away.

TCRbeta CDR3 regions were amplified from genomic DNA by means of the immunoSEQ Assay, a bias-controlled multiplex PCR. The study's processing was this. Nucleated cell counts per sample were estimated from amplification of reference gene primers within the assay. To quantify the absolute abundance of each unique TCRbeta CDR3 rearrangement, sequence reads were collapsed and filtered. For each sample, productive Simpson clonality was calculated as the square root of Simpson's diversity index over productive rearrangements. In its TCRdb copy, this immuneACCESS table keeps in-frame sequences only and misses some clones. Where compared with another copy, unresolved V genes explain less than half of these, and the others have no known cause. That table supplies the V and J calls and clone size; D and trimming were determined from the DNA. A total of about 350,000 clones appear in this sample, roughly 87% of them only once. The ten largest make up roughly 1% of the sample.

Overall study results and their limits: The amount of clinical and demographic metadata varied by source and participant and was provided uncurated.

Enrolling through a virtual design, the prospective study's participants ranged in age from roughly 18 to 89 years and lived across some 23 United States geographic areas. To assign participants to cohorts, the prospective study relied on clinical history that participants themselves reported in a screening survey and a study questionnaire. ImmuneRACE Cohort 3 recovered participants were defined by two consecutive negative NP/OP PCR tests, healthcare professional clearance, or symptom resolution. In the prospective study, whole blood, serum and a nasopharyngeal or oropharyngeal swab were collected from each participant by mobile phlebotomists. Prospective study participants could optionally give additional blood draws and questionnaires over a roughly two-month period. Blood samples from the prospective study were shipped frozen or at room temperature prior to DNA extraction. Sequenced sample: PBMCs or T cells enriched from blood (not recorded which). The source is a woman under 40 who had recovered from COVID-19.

The CDR3 here reads CASSLDGNQPQHF. The DNA is TGTGCCAGCAGCCTAGACGGCAATCAGCCCCAGCATTTT. The chain is encoded by TRBV28 joined to TRBJ1-5; the D gene is unclear. CDR1 MDHEN and CDR2 SYDVKM are derived from the germline V gene. V lost 6 bases and J lost 2 bases; the stretch between them is 8 bases long. Measured from the cysteine to the phenylalanine, the CDR3 is 13 residues long. The sequence is cut down to CDR3 DNA, 39 bases in frame from base 1.